This record covers a single T cell receptor beta chain. The sample is drawn from a study of blood T cell repertoires in COVID-19. About the study: Samples representing acute and convalescent COVID-19 were sourced from the United States, Italy and Spain. Sample material is recorded as cDNA or gDNA derived from T cells, B-cell-depleted T cells, or PBMCs.

In the original analysis: Reference gene primers were amplified, and this amplification served to estimate nucleated cell counts. This table comes from immunoSEQ multiplex PCR, and its TCRdb copy is limited to in-frame clones, with some not included. V and J calls and clone size are those listed in that table; D and trimming were worked out from the DNA. In the table there are 250,000 or so clones, more than 75% of which are singletons. The clonotype comes from a man aged 40-49 years with active or convalescent COVID-19. Sequencing used peripheral blood.

CDR3 protein: CASSSRTEGEQFF. The CDR3 DNA sequence: TGTGCCAGCAGCTCGCGCACGGAGGGTGAGCAGTTCTTC. The rearrangement joins TRBV7-3 to TRBJ2-1; the D gene is possibly TRBD2 (6 bases). The V end was cut by 4 bases, the J end by 9 bases, with 13 bases between. The CDR3 is made up of 13 amino acids. Germline V gene sequence: CDR1 SGHTA, CDR2 FQGTGA.